This is a list of T cell receptor beta chains from one sample in a study of blood T cell repertoires in COVID-19. The method was immunoSEQ multiplex PCR; TCRdb's version includes in-frame clones alone and lacks a portion of them. The sample yields 130,000 to 150,000 clones, over 65% seen once. The source material was peripheral blood. These receptor sequences come from a human donor in a cohort sampled during active COVID-19. Each CDR3 is given with its conserved first and last residue. The D gene is left open where the match is weak. For some rows the clone size is stated as once, few or many, or as a class when expanded; others skip it.

size	V	D	J	DNA	CDR3
-	TRBV3-1/TRBV3-2	-	TRBJ1-2	TGTGCCAGCAGCCCGTTAGGATCGGGGGGCTACACCTTC	CASSPLGSGGYTF
-	TRBV18	-	TRBJ1-1	TGTGCCAGCTCACCAGGCATGAACACTGAAGCTTTCTTT	CASSPGMNTEAFF
-	TRBV7-6	-	TRBJ1-6	TGTGCCAGCAGCTCTGACCCAGGCTTTTCTAATTCACCCCTCCACTTT	CASSSDPGFSNSPLHF
-	TRBV7-3	TRBD2	TRBJ2-3	TGTGCCAGCAGCTTACGGGGGGGCTTCAACGCAGATACGCAGTATTTT	CASSLRGGFNADTQYF
few	TRBV24-1	-	TRBJ2-7	TGTGCCACCAGTTCCGGGCAGGGTCCCTTCTACGAGCAGTACTTC	CATSSGQGPFYEQYF
-	TRBV2	TRBD1	TRBJ1-1	TGTGCCAGCAGTGGACAGGGAAGGAACACTGAAGCTTTCTTT	CASSGQGRNTEAFF
-	TRBV5-6	TRBD1	TRBJ1-4	TGTGCCAGCAGCTTGAGGGGACAGGGGTATGCAACTAATGAAAAACTGTTTTTT	CASSLRGQGYATNEKLFF
many	TRBV5-1	TRBD2	TRBJ2-7	TGCGCCAGCAGCAATAGCGGGTCTTTTGAGCAGTACTTC	CASSNSGSFEQYF
-	TRBV27	-	TRBJ1-6	TGTGCCAGCAGTCTAGTTCGAACCTCCTATAATTCACCCCTCCACTTT	CASSLVRTSYNSPLHF
-	TRBV14	-	TRBJ1-1	TGTGCCAGCAGCCAAATCTTCCTAAGGGGCACTGAAGCTTTCTTT	CASSQIFLRGTEAFF
-	TRBV28	-	TRBJ2-3	TGTGCCAGCAGTTGGGCCCCCGACGACGTAGATACGCAGTATTTT	CASSWAPDDVDTQYF
-	TRBV13	TRBD1	TRBJ2-1	TGTGCCAGCAGCCAAGACAGGGCGACCTACAATGAGCAGTTCTTC	CASSQDRATYNEQFF
-	TRBV28	-	TRBJ1-1	TGTGCCAGCAGTTTGCCTTCTCGTCAGGACAACCCAAAAGCTTTCTTT	CASSLPSRQDNPKAFF
-	TRBV2	-	TRBJ1-2	TGTGCCAGCAGTGAGAACGGGGAAAACTATGGCTACACCTTC	CASSENGENYGYTF
-	TRBV7-2	-	TRBJ2-6	TGTGCCAGCAGCCTAGGGCCTGCCCCTGGGGCCAACGTCCTGACTTTC	CASSLGPAPGANVLTF
-	TRBV19	-	TRBJ1-6	TGTGCCAGTATGGGGGGGTATAATTCACCCCTCCACTTT	CASMGGYNSPLHF
-	TRBV5-1	-	TRBJ2-2	TGCGCCAGCAGCCCGCTTCGGGGGGCGCAAACCGGGGAGCTGTTTTTT	CASSPLRGAQTGELFF
many	TRBV6-2/TRBV6-3	-	TRBJ1-2	TGTGCCAGCAGTCGCGTAATACAGGGATATGGCTACACCTTC	CASSRVIQGYGYTF
-	TRBV16	TRBD1	TRBJ1-2	TGTGCCAGCAGCCGCACCCGGGACAGTTTAAACTATGGCTACACCTTC	CASSRTRDSLNYGYTF
-	TRBV19	TRBD1	TRBJ1-2	TGTGCCAGTAGCGGGACAGGGGGATTTGATGGCTACACCTTC	CASSGTGGFDGYTF
-	TRBV7-6	TRBD1	TRBJ1-3	TGTGCCAGCCAGGGGGGTTTGGGAACTGGAAACACCATATATTTT	CASQGGLGTGNTIYF
-	TRBV29-1	-	TRBJ1-2	TGCAGCGGGGGAGGCGGGCCTCAGAACTATGGCTACACCTTC	CSGGGGPQNYGYTF
-	TRBV24-1	TRBD1	TRBJ1-5	TGTGCCACCAGTGGAGACTCCCGGGACAGCCAAAAAGGGCCCCAGCATTTT	CATSGDSRDSQKGPQHF
once	TRBV4-2	-	TRBJ2-1	TGTGCCAGCAGCCCATCTTCCGGGTGGGTGGCCTACAATGAGCAGTTCTTC	CASSPSSGWVAYNEQFF
-	TRBV2	-	TRBJ2-1	TGTGCCAGCACGAACACGATCAGCTCCTACAATGAGCAGTTCTTC	CASTNTISSYNEQFF
-	TRBV27	TRBD2	TRBJ2-1	TGTGCCAGCAAAAATGCGGGGGGCACCAATGAGCAGTTCTTC	CASKNAGGTNEQFF
-	TRBV2	-	TRBJ1-5	TGTGCCAGCAGTGGTCAGGGGAGCAATCAGCCCCAGCATTTT	CASSGQGSNQPQHF
-	TRBV5-1	-	TRBJ1-5	TGCGCCAGCAGCCCAGAGGGTAGCAATCAGCCCCAGCATTTT	CASSPEGSNQPQHF
-	TRBV19	TRBD1	TRBJ2-2	TGTGCCAGTAGTATATCCAGGGGGCATAGCGGGGAGCTGTTTTTT	CASSISRGHSGELFF
-	TRBV4-1	-	TRBJ1-4	TGCGCCAGCAGCCAAGGACCGAACCAGGGTGAAAAACTGTTTTTT	CASSQGPNQGEKLFF
few	TRBV5-1	TRBD1	TRBJ1-5	TGCGCCAGCAGCCCGGGGACAGTTAGCAATCAGCCCCAGCATTTT	CASSPGTVSNQPQHF
many	TRBV7-9	TRBD1	TRBJ2-2	TGTGCCAGCAGCTCTGGACAGGGCACCGGGGAGCTGTTTTTT	CASSSGQGTGELFF
-	TRBV2	TRBD1	TRBJ1-6	TGTGCCAGCAGGGACGGGACAGCCGCCGAAAATTCACCCCTCCACTTT	CASRDGTAAENSPLHF
-	TRBV5-1	TRBD1	TRBJ1-1	TGCGCCAGCAGACCGGGACAGGCGGACACTGAAGCTTTCTTT	CASRPGQADTEAFF
-	TRBV5-1	-	TRBJ2-7	TGCGCCAGCAGCTTATTGGAGGGGCCCTACGAGCAGTACTTC	CASSLLEGPYEQYF
-	TRBV9	TRBD1	TRBJ1-1	TGTGCCAGCGACAGGGTGGATACTGAAGCTTTCTTT	CASDRVDTEAFF
-	TRBV6-6	-	TRBJ2-1	TGTGCCAGCAGTTACGGGGGGTCCAATGAGCAGTTCTTC	CASSYGGSNEQFF
-	TRBV7-3	TRBD2	TRBJ2-1	TGTGCCAGCAGCTTAGGCGGGGGAGGGAATGAGCAGTTCTTC	CASSLGGGGNEQFF
-	TRBV9	TRBD2	TRBJ2-1	TGTGCCAGCAGCGCCTTGGGACTAGCGGGAGTCAACGAGCAGTTCTTC	CASSALGLAGVNEQFF
-	TRBV6-5	TRBD2	TRBJ2-1	TGTGCCAGCAGTTACACGGGACTAGCGAGGAATGAGCAGTTCTTC	CASSYTGLARNEQFF
-	TRBV5-4	-	TRBJ2-2	TGTGCCAGCAGCTTGTGGGGGCCGAACACCGGGGAGCTGTTTTTT	CASSLWGPNTGELFF
-	TRBV7-3	-	TRBJ2-1	TGTGCCAGCAGCGCCTCCGCAGGGATCAATGAGCAGTTCTTC	CASSASAGINEQFF
-	TRBV7-8	TRBD1	TRBJ1-1	TGTGCCAGCAGCCCAAGACAGGGGGGAACTGAAGCTTTCTTT	CASSPRQGGTEAFF
-	TRBV6-1	TRBD1	TRBJ2-7	TGTGCCAGCAGTGCAGCCTTACAGGGGATCGAGCAGTACTTC	CASSAALQGIEQYF
-	TRBV15	-	TRBJ2-5	TGTGCCACCAGCGGGCGAACAGAGCCGGGGGAGACCCAGTACTTC	CATSGRTEPGETQYF
-	TRBV4-1	-	TRBJ1-6	TGCGCCAGCAGCCAAAGATCGACAGATTCACCCCTCCACTTT	CASSQRSTDSPLHF
-	TRBV6-6	TRBD1	TRBJ1-5	TGTGCCAGCGGATTCACCTACGACAGGGGCAATCAGCCCCAGCATTTT	CASGFTYDRGNQPQHF
-	TRBV7-6	-	TRBJ2-1	TGTGCCAGCAGCTTATCTAGGGGCGGGGCACTAGCCGCGACCCCTGAGCAGTTCTTC	CASSLSRGGALAATPEQFF
-	TRBV7-9	-	TRBJ2-3	TGTGCCAGCAGCTTAGCGGAAACTAGCCTCACAGATACGCAGTATTTT	CASSLAETSLTDTQYF
-	TRBV9	-	TRBJ1-3	TGTGCCAGCAGCTCTCCAGGAGGGAGCTCTGGAAACACCATATATTTT	CASSSPGGSSGNTIYF
-	TRBV7-6	TRBD1	TRBJ1-5	TGTGCCAGCAGCTTAGAGACAGGGAGGCCCCAGCATTTT	CASSLETGRPQHF
-	TRBV9	TRBD1	TRBJ1-4	TGTGCCAGCAGCGGGGGGACAGGAGGAGAAAAACTGTTTTTT	CASSGGTGGEKLFF
-	TRBV19	-	TRBJ1-4	TGTGCCAGTGGAAACCTACAGGGAATAAATGAAAAACTGTTTTTT	CASGNLQGINEKLFF
once	TRBV5-4	-	TRBJ2-2	TGTGCCAGCAGCTTGGATTTGGGGCAGGGCACCGGGGAGCTGTTTTTT	CASSLDLGQGTGELFF
-	TRBV5-1	-	TRBJ2-1	TGCGCCAGCAGCTTGGCGAGCTCCTACAATGAGCAGTTCTTC	CASSLASSYNEQFF
-	TRBV19	-	TRBJ1-5	TGTGCCAGTAGTACGCCGCGAGGGTTGGGAATCAATCAGCCCCAGCATTTT	CASSTPRGLGINQPQHF
-	TRBV28	TRBD2	TRBJ2-1	TGTGCCAGCAGCTGGGGGGGGAGTTCCTACAATGAGCAGTTCTTC	CASSWGGSSYNEQFF
once	TRBV4-2	TRBD2	TRBJ2-4	TGTGCCAGCAGCCAACCGACTAGCGGGGGTGCCAAAAACATTCAGTACTTC	CASSQPTSGGAKNIQYF
-	TRBV3-1/TRBV3-2	TRBD2	TRBJ2-3	TGTGCCAGCAGCCAAGATAAGTTGGTAGCGGGAGCGGCAGATACGCAGTATTTT	CASSQDKLVAGAADTQYF
-	TRBV7-8	TRBD2	TRBJ2-3	TGTGCCAGCAGCCTGGGGGGCGGGAGGGCCGTTAGGGTGTCCCACACAGATACGCAGTATTTT	CASSLGGGRAVRVSHTDTQYF